Sequencing of this T cell receptor beta chain was carried out in a study of identifying expanded T cells in peripheral blood. Study-level results: Technical replicates showed about 1.2 changed clones; approximately 2 weeks roughly 16; four weeks 19. Approximately two-week clone count variance significantly increased as total template count grew.

No infections or other immune events were documented during collection. Comment on this clone: Its antigen is undetermined.

Profiled with immunoSEQ multiplex PCR; TCRdb holds only in-frame clones, not every one. The repertoire holds approximately 85,000 clones, with more than 75% as singletons. The germline CDR1 and CDR2 sequences are LNHDA and SQIVND (reference sequence). Trimming removed 1 base from V and 4 bases from J, with 8 bases in between. The CDR3 extends over 14 amino acids. The rearrangement joins TRBV19 to TRBJ1-5; D gene ambiguous. The clonotype was recovered from a person aged 18 to 70 in good health. What was sequenced was blood. The CDR3 coding sequence is TGTGCCAGTAGTATAGGCAATGGTAATCAGCCCCAGCATTTT. Translation: CASSIGNGNQPQHF.